Shown below are 30 T cell receptor beta chains from a single sample sequenced in a study of blood T cells in healthy people across ages (dated by TCRdb to the mid-2010s). Library preparation used 5' RACE. Sequencer: Illumina HiSeq 2500. A second roughly 7 to 11 cycle PCR used a sample-barcoded 5' primer and a J-beta primer mix. TCRdb reprocessed the public reads (quality trimming at Q25 with fastp, clone calling with MiXCR) and kept in-frame beta chains. Merged by CDR3 protein, the rows form single entries marked with the most common genes and DNA. This sample lists hundreds of thousands of distinct CDR3 sequences; roughly 44% were detected once. About 19% of the sample is held by the ten biggest clonotypes. Sequenced input: blood. These receptor sequences come from a man aged 55 to 70 in good health.

The table lists this clonotype with a few counts. The rearrangement joins TRBV6-1 to TRBJ1-1; no definite D call. This CDR3 has 13 residues. Between the trimmed V and J ends, which lost 2 bases and 1 base, there was a span of 5 bases. Germline assignment: CDR1 MNHNS and CDR2 SASEGT. CDR3 sequence reads: CASSETWNTEAFF. The DNA of the CDR3 is TGTGCCAGCAGTGAAACTTGGAACACTGAAGCTTTCTTT.

The chain has TRBV5-1 and TRBJ2-1, with 9 bases identical to TRBD2. Germline V gene data show CDR1 as SGHRS and CDR2 as YFSETQ. The ends lost 0 bases at V and 2 bases at J; junction bases unmatched: 3. The CDR3 consists of 16 residues. The CDR3 is CASSLVAGGAYNEQFF. The DNA of the CDR3 is TGCGCCAGCAGCTTGGTGGCGGGGGGGGCCTACAATGAGCAGTTCTTC.

As for this clonotype: A much larger clonotype is one base distant, so this may be a read error. The chain carries TRBV28 and TRBJ2-7, with D possibly TRBD2 on 5 matching bases. V lost 8 bases and J lost 6, with 17 bases in between. This CDR3 spans 13 amino acids. Germline assignment: CDR1 MDHEN and CDR2 SYDVKM. The CDR3 spells CASPGSVALEQYF. CDR3 sequence (DNA): TGTGCCAGCCCGGGTAGCGTTGCCCTCGAGCAGTACTTC.

The sample holds a few counts of this clonotype. The V and J genes are TRBV20-1 and TRBJ2-3, with 9 positions matching TRBD2. CDR3 length: 14 residues. CDR1 and CDR2 from the germline V gene are DFQATT and SNEGSKA (reference sequence). After removal of 4 bases from V and 2 bases from J, the junction contained 4 bases not matched to a gene. CDR3 DNA: TGCAGTGCTAAGCGGGGGGCCATCACAGATACGCAGTATTTT. As protein: CSAKRGAITDTQYF.

This clonotype was seen at least ten times. V usage is TRBV7-9 and J usage is TRBJ2-6, with TRBD2 identical over 8 bases. The junction had 11 bases not matched to a gene; V was cut back by 5 bases and J by 2 bases. The germline CDR1 and CDR2 sequences are SEHNR and FQNEAQ (reference sequence). CDR3 length equals 18 residues. DNA for the CDR3: TGTGCCAGCAGCCCGTCGGGGGGGGGAATAACTGGGGCCAACGTCCTGACTTTC. Protein: CASSPSGGGITGANVLTF.

The chain is built from TRBV5-5 and TRBJ1-1; 7 bases are shared with TRBD1. V was clipped by 4 bases and J by 1 base; unmatched bases: 10. The V gene's germline CDR1 is SGHKS and CDR2 YYEKEE (reference sequence). This CDR3 is built from 16 residues. DNA of the CDR3: TGTGCCAGCAGCAGCCCGCCGGACAGGAAGAACACTGAAGCTTTCTTT. It codes for CASSSPPDRKNTEAFF.

Concerning this clonotype itself: A read error may account for a junction end that differs from germline. The chain employs TRBV20-1 and TRBJ2-4; 7 bases align to TRBD2. Gene TRBJ2-5 matches the end of the DNA better, so the J call may be wrong. Germline CDR1 and CDR2: DFQATT and SNEGSKA (reference sequence). The CDR3 spans 13 residues. The CDR3 protein is CGATGGGQETQYF. CDR3 DNA: TGCGGTGCTACGGGGGGAGGCCAAGAGACCCAGTACTTC.

This clonotype was seen more than once but under ten times. The chain uses TRBV29-1 and TRBJ2-1; 7 bases match TRBD2. The V gene end was trimmed by 7 bases and the J gene end by 9 bases; junction bases not matched to a gene: 15. The V gene's germline CDR1 is SQVTM and CDR2 ANQGSEA. The CDR3 totals 14 residues. CDR3 nucleotide sequence: TGCAGCGCTGTGGGGGGGATAGAGTGGGGTGAGCAGTTCTTC. It encodes CSAVGGIEWGEQFF.

DNA of the CDR3: TGTGCCAGCAGTATTTGGGACGCCCAAGAGACCCAGTACTTC. This encodes CASSIWDAQETQYF. The gene calls are TRBV2 and TRBJ2-5; D might be TRBD1 or TRBD2, each matching 5 bases. Per germline, CDR1 SNHLY and CDR2 FYNNEI. The V end was cut by 5 bases, the J end by 1 base, with 11 bases between. The CDR3 length is 14 residues.

Notes on this clonotype: An end of the junction does not agree with germline; a read error may underlie this. The rearrangement links TRBV27 to TRBJ1-5, with D hard to call. Germline lookup yields CDR1 MNHEY and CDR2 SMNVEV (reference sequence). The CDR3 is made up of 13 amino acids. CDR3 sequence reads: CVSSFPYSQPQHF. CDR3 nucleotide sequence: TGTGTCAGCAGTTTCCCCTATAGTCAGCCCCAGCATTTT.

This sequence joins TRBV29-1 and TRBJ2-5; the D call may be TRBD1 or TRBD2 (6 bases each). Trimming removed 4 bases from V and 11 bases from J, with 23 bases in between. CDR1 and CDR2 from the germline V gene are SQVTM and ANQGSEA. The CDR3 sequence is 14 residues long. As DNA, the CDR3 is TGCAGCGTTGTGGGGCAGGGGAGGCTGTATGAGCAGTACTTC. It yields the protein CSVVGQGRLYEQYF. Looking up the rest from reference TRBV29-1 and TRBJ2-5 gives the full variable domain: SAVISQKPSRDICQRGTSLTIQCQVDSQVTMMFWYRQQPGQSLTLIATANQGSEATYESGFVIDKFPISRPNLTFSTLTVSNMSPEDSSIYLCSVVGQGRLYEQYFGPGTRLLVL.

This clonotype has just a few counts. The chain uses TRBV7-3 and TRBJ1-1, with TRBD1 as a possible D gene (5 bases). The V end lost 3 bases, the J end lost 3 bases, and 14 bases lay between the germline ends. The CDR3 length is 15 residues. Germline V gene sequence: CDR1 SGHTA, CDR2 FQGTGA. The CDR3 coding sequence is TGTGCCAGCAGCTTGGAGGCCGGGGCACACACTGAAGCTTTCTTT. Residues: CASSLEAGAHTEAFF.

In this sample, this clonotype turned up a few times. The CDR3 coding sequence is TGTGCCAGCAGCGTGACAGGGAATGCTTTCTTT. Translated: CASSVTGNAFF. The chain combines TRBV5-6 with TRBJ1-1; 7 nucleotides match TRBD1. The CDR3 consists of 11 residues. The germline gives CDR1 SGHDT, CDR2 YYEEEE. V was clipped by 4 bases and J by 11 bases; unmatched bases: 5.

Notes on this clonotype: One end of the junction does not line up with germline, which may come from a read error. The chain recombines TRBV14 with TRBJ2-4; the D gene is possibly TRBD1 (5 bases). Gene TRBJ2-7 matches the end of the DNA better, so the J call may be wrong. Per germline, CDR1 SGHDN and CDR2 FVKESK. This CDR3 spans 13 amino acids. CDR3 loop: CANSRTTLGEQYF. In nucleotides, the CDR3 is TGTGCCAACAGCCGGACAACTTTGGGCGAGCAGTACTTC.

The rearrangement links TRBV29-1 to TRBJ1-1; TRBD1 matches at 7 bases. Germline V gene lookup returns CDR1 SQVTM and CDR2 ANQGSEA. After removal of 7 bases from V and 8 bases from J, the junction contained 7 bases not matched to a gene. This CDR3 contains 11 residues. CDR3: CSATDRAEAFF. In DNA, the CDR3 is TGCAGCGCCACCGACAGGGCAGAAGCTTTCTTT.

This clonotype occurred a few times. This chain's CDR3 is CASSLNSRAETQYF. In nucleotides, the CDR3 is TGTGCCAGCAGCTTAAATTCCAGGGCGGAGACCCAGTACTTC. This chain joins TRBV7-3 and TRBJ2-7; tentatively, D is TRBD1 (5 bases). The J call may be mistaken, given a closer DNA end match to TRBJ2-5. CDR3 length: 14 residues. The V gene's germline CDR1 is SGHTA and CDR2 FQGTGA.

This clonotype was found a few times. The chain carries TRBV20-1 and TRBJ2-5, with a weak D call TRBD1 (6 bases). TRBJ2-7 matches the DNA end more closely, so the J call is doubtful. The CDR3 has 13 residues. CDR1 and CDR2 from the germline V gene are DFQATT and SNEGSKA (reference sequence). The CDR3 DNA is TGCAGTGCTAGAGGGACAGTGGGACACGAGCAGTACTTC. Encoded protein: CSARGTVGHEQYF.

This clonotype occurred a few times. This rearrangement joins TRBV15 to TRBJ2-1, with 9 bases lining up with TRBD2. There are 13 residues in the CDR3. From germline, CDR1 is LNHNV and CDR2 YYDKDF (reference sequence). Trimming cost V 6 bases and J 9 bases; bases outside gene matches: 6. The CDR3 is CATSRGGAGEQFF. The DNA of the CDR3 is TGTGCCACCAGTCGCGGGGGGGCCGGTGAGCAGTTCTTC.

The chain recombines TRBV5-5 with TRBJ2-3, with D maybe TRBD1 (6 bases). V lost 4 bases to trimming and J lost 2 bases, with 14 bases between them. CDR3 length: 15 amino acids. Germline V gene data show CDR1 as SGHKS and CDR2 as YYEKEE (reference sequence). The CDR3 sequence: CASSMGHQITDTQYF. The CDR3 bases are TGTGCCAGCAGCATGGGACATCAAATCACAGATACGCAGTATTTT.

The rearrangement joins TRBV7-9 to TRBJ2-1; D remains ambiguous. The germline V gene has CDR1 SEHNR and CDR2 FQNEAQ (reference sequence). Trimming pared 3 bases from V and 6 bases from J, leaving 18 bases between. The CDR3 has 16 residues. Here the CDR3 reads CASSFAKVQETNEQFF. The CDR3 DNA is TGTGCCAGCAGCTTCGCGAAAGTCCAGGAGACCAATGAGCAGTTCTTC.

A few counts support this clonotype. The genes are TRBV5-1 and TRBJ1-2; D is undetermined. The CDR3 covers 12 residues. CDR1 and CDR2 from the germline V gene are SGHRS and YFSETQ. Trimming pared 0 bases from V and 8 bases from J, leaving 8 bases between. The CDR3 is CASSLERSGYTF. The CDR3 region has the DNA TGCGCCAGCAGCTTGGAGAGGTCGGGCTACACCTTC.

This chain connects TRBV6-5 to TRBJ1-1; D remains unclear. CDR3 size: 19 residues. Germline V lookup: CDR1 MNHEY, CDR2 SVGAGI. V was shortened by 2 bases and J by 1 base, with 23 bases between the two germline ends. Here the CDR3 reads CASSYDDPMIWQANTEAFF. The CDR3 coding sequence is TGTGCCAGCAGTTACGATGACCCCATGATTTGGCAGGCGAACACTGAAGCTTTCTTT.

The gene calls are TRBV18 and TRBJ1-2; 7 bases fit TRBD1. Germline trimming cut 4 bases from V and 6 bases from J; bases unmatched to any gene: 14. The CDR3 contains 16 residues. Looked up from germline, CDR1 is KGHSH and CDR2 is LQKENI. CDR3 bases: TGTGCCAGCTCACTGCACGAGGGGGCCCAACCAAATGGCTACACCTTC. The encoded protein is CASSLHEGAQPNGYTF.

This clonotype was seen a few times. The CDR3: CSAAPGEYREQFF. The CDR3 region has the DNA TGCAGTGCTGCCCCCGGAGAATACAGGGAGCAGTTCTTC. The chain is built from TRBV20-1 and TRBJ2-1; tentatively, D is TRBD1 (5 bases). Germline lookup yields CDR1 DFQATT and CDR2 SNEGSKA (reference sequence). The CDR3 is 13 residues long. V was cut by 5 bases and J by 10 bases, with 18 bases left in between.

The rearrangement joins TRBV11-2 to TRBJ2-7; D gene uncertain. The V end lost 0 bases, the J end lost 4 bases, and 13 bases lay between the germline ends. This CDR3 comprises 15 residues. Germline-derived CDR1 and CDR2 are SGHAT and FQNNGV. The CDR3 DNA reads TGTGCCAGCAGCTTAGATCCAAGACATCAGTACGAGCAGTACTTC. This codes for CASSLDPRHQYEQYF.

This chain links TRBV7-2 with TRBJ2-4; 7 bases map to TRBD2. The end of the DNA is better explained by TRBJ2-7, so the J call may be wrong. CDR1 and CDR2 (germline): SGHTA, FQGNSA. This CDR3 spans 15 amino acids. This CDR3 reads CASSPRDYLSYEQYF. The CDR3 DNA reads TGTGCCAGCAGCCCTCGGGACTACTTATCCTACGAGCAGTACTTC.

The V call is TRBV18, the J call TRBJ2-3; D uncertain. Germline CDR1 reads KGHSH; CDR2 reads LQKENI. CDR3 length equals 14 residues. Between the trimmed V and J ends, which lost 3 bases and 4 bases, there was a span of 11 bases. The CDR3 DNA is TGTGCCAGCTCACCGATCGTTCTGCCAGATACGCAGTATTTT. This gives the protein CASSPIVLPDTQYF. The full variable domain, with the rest looked up from reference TRBV18 and TRBJ2-3, is NAGVMQNPRHLVRRRGQEARLRCSPMKGHSHVYWYRQLPEEGLKFMVYLQKENIIDESGMPKERFSAEFPKEGPSILRIQQVVRGDSAAYFCASSPIVLPDTQYFGPGTRLTVL.

This clonotype was found a few times. The chain recombines TRBV15 with TRBJ2-1; D possibly corresponds to TRBD2 (6 bases). The V end lost 1 base, the J end lost 7 bases, and 14 bases lay between the germline ends. The CDR3 extends over 15 amino acids. Germline V gene data show CDR1 as LNHNV and CDR2 as YYDKDF (reference sequence). CDR3 nucleotides: TGTGCCACCAGCAGAGGGGCGGGACTCGAAAATGAGCAGTTCTTC. Translation gives CATSRGAGLENEQFF.

This clonotype was detected a few times. The chain combines TRBV20-1 with TRBJ1-2; D unresolved. Germline V gene sequence: CDR1 DFQATT, CDR2 SNEGSKA (reference sequence). Trimming shortened V by 4 bases and J by 7 bases, and 10 bases separated the two germline ends. The CDR3 has 11 residues. As DNA, the CDR3 is TGCAGTGCTACCCGGGCTCTTGGCTACACCTTC. Translated: CSATRALGYTF.

As concerns this clonotype: An end of the junction differs from the germline gene, which may be a read error. This chain joins TRBV11-2 and TRBJ2-7; 7 bases line up with TRBD1. Germline V gene lookup returns CDR1 SGHAT and CDR2 FQNNGV. CDR3 size: 15 residues. CDR3 DNA: TGTGCCAGCACCCGGGGCCGACAGGGTTCCTACGGGCAGTACTTC. Translation: CASTRGRQGSYGQYF.